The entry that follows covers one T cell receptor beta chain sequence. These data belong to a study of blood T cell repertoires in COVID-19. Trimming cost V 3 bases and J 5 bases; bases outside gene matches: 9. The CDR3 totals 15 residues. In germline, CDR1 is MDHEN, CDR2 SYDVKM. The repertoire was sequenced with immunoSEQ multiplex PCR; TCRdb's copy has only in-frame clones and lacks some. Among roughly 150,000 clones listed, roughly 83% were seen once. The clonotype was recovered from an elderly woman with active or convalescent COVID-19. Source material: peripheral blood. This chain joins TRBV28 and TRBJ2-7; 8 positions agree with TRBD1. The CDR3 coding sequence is TGTGCCAGCAGTTTGTCTCAGGGGGCACGGAACGAGCAGTACTTC. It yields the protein CASSLSQGARNEQYF.